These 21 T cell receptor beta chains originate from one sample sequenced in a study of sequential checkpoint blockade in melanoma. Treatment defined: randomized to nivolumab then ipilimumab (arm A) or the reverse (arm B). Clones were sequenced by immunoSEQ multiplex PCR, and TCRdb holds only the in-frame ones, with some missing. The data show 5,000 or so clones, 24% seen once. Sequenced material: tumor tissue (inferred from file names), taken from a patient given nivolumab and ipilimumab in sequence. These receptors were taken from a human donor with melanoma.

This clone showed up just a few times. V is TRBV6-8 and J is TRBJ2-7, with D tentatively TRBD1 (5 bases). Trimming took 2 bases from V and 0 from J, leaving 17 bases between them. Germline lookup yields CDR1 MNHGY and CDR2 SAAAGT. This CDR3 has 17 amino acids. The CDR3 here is CASSYRPDRLLSYEQYF. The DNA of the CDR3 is TGTGCCAGCAGTTACCGACCCGACAGACTCCTCTCCTACGAGCAGTACTTC.

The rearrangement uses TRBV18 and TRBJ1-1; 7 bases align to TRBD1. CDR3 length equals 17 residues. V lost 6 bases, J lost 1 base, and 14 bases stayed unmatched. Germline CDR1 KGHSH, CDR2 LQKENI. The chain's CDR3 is CASSRRDSRNPNTEAFF. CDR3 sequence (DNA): TGTGCCAGCTCCCGCCGGGACAGCCGAAATCCGAACACTGAAGCTTTCTTT.

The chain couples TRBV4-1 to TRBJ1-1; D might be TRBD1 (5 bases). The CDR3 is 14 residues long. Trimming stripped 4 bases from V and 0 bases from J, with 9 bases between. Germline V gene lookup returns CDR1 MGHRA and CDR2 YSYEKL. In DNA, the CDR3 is TGCGCCAGCAGCCGGGACTTTATGAACACTGAAGCTTTCTTT. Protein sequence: CASSRDFMNTEAFF.

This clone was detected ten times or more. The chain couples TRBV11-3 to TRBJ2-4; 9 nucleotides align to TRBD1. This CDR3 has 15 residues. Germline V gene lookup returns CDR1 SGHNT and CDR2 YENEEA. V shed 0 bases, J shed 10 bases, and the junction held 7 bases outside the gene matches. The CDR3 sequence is CASSLELGQGSIQYF. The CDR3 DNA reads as TGTGCCAGCAGCTTAGAGTTGGGACAGGGTTCGATTCAGTACTTC.

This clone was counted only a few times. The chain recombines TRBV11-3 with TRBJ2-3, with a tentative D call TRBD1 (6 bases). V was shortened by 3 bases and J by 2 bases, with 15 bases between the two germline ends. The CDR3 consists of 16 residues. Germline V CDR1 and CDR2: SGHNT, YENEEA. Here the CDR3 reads CASSFFGQLITDTQYF. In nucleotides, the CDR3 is TGTGCCAGCAGCTTCTTTGGACAGCTCATCACAGATACGCAGTATTTT.

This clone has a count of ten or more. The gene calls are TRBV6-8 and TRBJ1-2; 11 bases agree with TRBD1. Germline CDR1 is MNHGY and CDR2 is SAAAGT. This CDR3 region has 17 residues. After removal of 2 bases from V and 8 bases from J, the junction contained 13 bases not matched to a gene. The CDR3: CASSYVGQGVIWRGYTF. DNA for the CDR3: TGTGCCAGCAGTTACGTGGGACAGGGGGTGATTTGGCGCGGCTACACCTTC.

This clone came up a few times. The CDR3 sequence: CASSRDRANSYNSPLHF. DNA of the CDR3: TGTGCCAGCAGCCGCGACAGAGCTAACTCCTATAATTCACCCCTCCACTTT. The chain uses TRBV6-8 and TRBJ1-6; D might be TRBD1 (5 bases). V was pared by 6 bases and J by 0 bases, with 15 bases between. Looked up from germline, CDR1 is MNHGY and CDR2 is SAAAGT. The CDR3 runs 17 residues.

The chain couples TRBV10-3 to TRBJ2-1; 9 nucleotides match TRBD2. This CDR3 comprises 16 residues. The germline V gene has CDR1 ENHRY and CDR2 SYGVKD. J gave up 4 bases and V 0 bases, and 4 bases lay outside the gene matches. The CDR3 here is CAISESLAGEYNEQFF. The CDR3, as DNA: TGTGCCATCAGTGAGTCTTTAGCGGGAGAATACAATGAGCAGTTCTTC.

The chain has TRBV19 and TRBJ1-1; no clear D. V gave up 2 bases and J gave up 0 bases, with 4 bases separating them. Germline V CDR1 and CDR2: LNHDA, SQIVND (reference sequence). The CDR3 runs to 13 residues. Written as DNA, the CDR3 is TGTGCCAGTAGTATAAACCTGAACACTGAAGCTTTCTTT. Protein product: CASSINLNTEAFF.

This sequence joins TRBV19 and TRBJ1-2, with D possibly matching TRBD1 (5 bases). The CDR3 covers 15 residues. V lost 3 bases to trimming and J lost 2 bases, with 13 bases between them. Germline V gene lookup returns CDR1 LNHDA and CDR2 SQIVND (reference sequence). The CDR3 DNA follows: TGTGCCAGTAGTATTCTCGGGGGTCAGAACTATGGCTACACCTTC. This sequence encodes CASSILGGQNYGYTF.

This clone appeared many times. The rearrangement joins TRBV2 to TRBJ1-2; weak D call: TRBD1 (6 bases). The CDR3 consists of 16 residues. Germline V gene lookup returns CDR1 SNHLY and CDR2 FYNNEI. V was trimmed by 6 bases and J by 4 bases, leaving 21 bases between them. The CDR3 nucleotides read TGTGCCAGCAGCGGCTCCGGGTCTCGGGGGCTCTATGGCTACACCTTC. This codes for CASSGSGSRGLYGYTF.

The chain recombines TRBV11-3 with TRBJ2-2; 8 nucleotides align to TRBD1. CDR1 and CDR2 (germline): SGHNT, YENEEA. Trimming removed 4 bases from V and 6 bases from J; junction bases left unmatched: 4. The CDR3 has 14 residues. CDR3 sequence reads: CASSSGQGSGELFF. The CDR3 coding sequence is TGTGCCAGCAGCTCCGGACAGGGCTCCGGGGAGCTGTTTTTT.

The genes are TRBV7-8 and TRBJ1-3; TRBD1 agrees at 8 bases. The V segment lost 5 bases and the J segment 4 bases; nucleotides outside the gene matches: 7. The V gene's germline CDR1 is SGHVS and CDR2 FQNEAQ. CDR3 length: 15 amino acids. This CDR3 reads CASSPGQGEGNTIYF. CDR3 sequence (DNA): TGTGCCAGCAGCCCAGGACAGGGCGAAGGAAACACCATATATTTT.

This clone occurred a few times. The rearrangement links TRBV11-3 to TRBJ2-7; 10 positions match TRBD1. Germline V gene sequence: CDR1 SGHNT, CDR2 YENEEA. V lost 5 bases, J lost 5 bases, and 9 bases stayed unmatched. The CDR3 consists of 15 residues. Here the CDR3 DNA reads TGTGCCAGCAGCCCTTTGACAGGGGGCATGGACGAGCAGTACTTC. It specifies CASSPLTGGMDEQYF.

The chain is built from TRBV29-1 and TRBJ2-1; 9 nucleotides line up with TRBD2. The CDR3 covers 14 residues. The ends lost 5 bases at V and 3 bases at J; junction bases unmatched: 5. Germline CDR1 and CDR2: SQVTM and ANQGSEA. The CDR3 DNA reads TGCAGCGTTTTAGCGGGAGAAAGCTACAATGAGCAGTTCTTC. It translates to CSVLAGESYNEQFF.

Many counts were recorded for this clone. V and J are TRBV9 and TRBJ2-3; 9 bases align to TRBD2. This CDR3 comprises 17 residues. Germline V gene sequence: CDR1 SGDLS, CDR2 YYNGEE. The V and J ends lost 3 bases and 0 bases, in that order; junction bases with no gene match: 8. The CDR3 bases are TGTGCCAGCAGCGCCGGGACTAGCTCGCAGAGCACAGATACGCAGTATTTT. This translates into CASSAGTSSQSTDTQYF.

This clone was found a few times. For the CDR3, the DNA is TGTGCCAGCAGTCCGGGGCCCTATGGCTACACCTTC. Amino acid sequence: CASSPGPYGYTF. The chain employs TRBV6-8 and TRBJ1-2, with a tentative D call TRBD1 (5 bases). This CDR3 is 12 amino acids long. Trimming removed 5 bases from V and 4 bases from J, with 8 bases in between. Germline loops: CDR1 MNHGY, CDR2 SAAAGT.

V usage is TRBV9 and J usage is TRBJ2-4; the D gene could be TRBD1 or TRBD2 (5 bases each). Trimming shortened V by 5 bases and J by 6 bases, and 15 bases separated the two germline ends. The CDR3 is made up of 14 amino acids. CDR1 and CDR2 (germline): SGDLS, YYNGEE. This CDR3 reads CASSEWGGGNIQYF. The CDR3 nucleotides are TGTGCCAGCAGTGAATGGGGCGGAGGAAACATTCAGTACTTC.

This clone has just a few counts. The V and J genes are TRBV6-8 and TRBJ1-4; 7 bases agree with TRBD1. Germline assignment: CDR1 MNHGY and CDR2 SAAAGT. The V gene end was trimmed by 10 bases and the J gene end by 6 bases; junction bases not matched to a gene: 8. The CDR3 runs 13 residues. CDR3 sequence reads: CAIRGGSDEKLFF. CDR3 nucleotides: TGTGCCATCAGGGGGGGTTCGGATGAAAAACTGTTTTTT.

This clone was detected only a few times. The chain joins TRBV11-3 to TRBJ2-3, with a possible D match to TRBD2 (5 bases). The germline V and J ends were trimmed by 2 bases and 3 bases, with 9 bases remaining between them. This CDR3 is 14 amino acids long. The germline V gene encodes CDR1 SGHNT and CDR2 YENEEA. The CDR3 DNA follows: TGTGCCAGCAGCTTACGGGGAGAAACAGATACGCAGTATTTT. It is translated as CASSLRGETDTQYF. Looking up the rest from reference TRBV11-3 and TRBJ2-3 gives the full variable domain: EAGVVQSPRYKIIEKKQPVAFWCNPISGHNTLYWYLQNLGQGPELLIRYENEEAVDDSQLPKDRFSAERLKGVDSTLKIQPAELGDSAVYLCASSLRGETDTQYFGPGTRLTVL.

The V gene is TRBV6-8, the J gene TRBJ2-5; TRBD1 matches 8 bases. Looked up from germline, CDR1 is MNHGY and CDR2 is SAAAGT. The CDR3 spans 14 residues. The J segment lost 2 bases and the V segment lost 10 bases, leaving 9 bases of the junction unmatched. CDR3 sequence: CAIGGTGAQETQYF. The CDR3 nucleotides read TGTGCCATCGGCGGGACAGGAGCTCAAGAGACCCAGTACTTC.